The next 6 T cell receptor beta chains were all read from a single sample in a study of human T cells and chemical hapten exposure. TCRdb processed the RACE reads anew with MiXCR; each CDR3 protein has one entry. This table holds about 120,000 distinct CDR3 sequences, about 11% found once. Regarding time point: patch test 3, about 24 weeks after DPC sensitization. Noted treatment: therapeutic diphenylcyclopropenone sensitization with weekly scalp DPC. The sample was whole blood, taken in connection with sensitization to the hapten diphenylcyclopropenone (DPC). These receptors were obtained from a woman aged 50 to 65 with alopecia areata. Some clones in this sample may be carry-over from other donors' samples.

This clonotype was picked up many times. The chain uses TRBV5-4 and TRBJ2-3; TRBD2 agrees at 7 bases. With 5 bases clipped from V and 0 bases from J, the junction kept 6 bases outside the gene matches. Germline V gene sequence: CDR1 SGHNT, CDR2 YYREEE (reference sequence). The CDR3 runs to 15 residues. The chain's CDR3 is CASRDARGSTDTQYF. The DNA for the CDR3 is TGTGCCAGCAGGGATGCGCGGGGGAGCACAGATACGCAGTATTTT.

This clonotype showed up just a few times. The chain carries TRBV28 and TRBJ2-3; the match to TRBD2 covers 7 bases. With 3 bases clipped from V and 4 bases from J, the junction kept 13 bases outside the gene matches. This CDR3 has 17 residues. Germline loops: CDR1 MDHEN, CDR2 SYDVKM. In DNA form, the CDR3 reads TGTGCCAGCAGTTTTCGGGGGTTCCGGGAGGCCCCAGATACGCAGTATTTT. It yields the protein CASSFRGFREAPDTQYF. The complete variable domain, with remaining parts taken from reference TRBV28 and TRBJ2-3, reads DVKVTQSSRYLVKRTGEKVFLECVQDMDHENMFWYRQDPGLGLRLIYFSYDVKMKEKGDIPEGYSVSREKKERFSLILESASTNQTSMYLCASSFRGFREAPDTQYFGPGTRLTVL.

This clonotype was counted only a few times. The rearrangement links TRBV28 to TRBJ2-4; D is possibly TRBD2 (6 bases). V gave up 3 bases and J gave up 0 bases, with 12 bases separating them. The CDR3 is made up of 16 amino acids. Germline CDR1 reads MDHEN; CDR2 reads SYDVKM. CDR3 protein: CASSFPTEGAKNIQYF. The CDR3, as DNA: TGTGCCAGCAGTTTCCCGACGGAGGGAGCCAAAAACATTCAGTACTTC.

This chain links TRBV7-2 with TRBJ1-5; D gene uncertain. With 2 bases removed from V and 4 bases from J, the gap between germline ends came to 15 bases. The length of the CDR3 is 16 residues. CDR1 and CDR2 from the germline V gene are SGHTA and FQGNSA. CDR3 in DNA: TGTGCCAGCAGCTTAAGTAGGGATTGGGGAAATCAGCCCCAGCATTTT. Amino acids: CASSLSRDWGNQPQHF.

This clonotype has ten or more counts. V gene TRBV27 combines with J gene TRBJ2-1; the match to TRBD2 covers 12 bases. CDR3 length: 16 residues. CDR1 and CDR2 from the germline V gene are MNHEY and SMNVEV (reference sequence). J lost 6 bases, V lost 4 bases, and 7 bases had no gene match. CDR3 protein: CASSWTLAGGPNEQFF. In nucleotides, the CDR3 is TGTGCCAGCAGTTGGACCCTAGCGGGAGGGCCCAATGAGCAGTTCTTC.

This clonotype has at least ten counts. The V call is TRBV18, the J call TRBJ1-1; D is unresolved. Germline lookup yields CDR1 KGHSH and CDR2 LQKENI. With 3 bases removed from V and 1 base from J, the gap between germline ends came to 6 bases. The CDR3 is made up of 13 amino acids. This CDR3 reads CASSPNTNTEAFF. The CDR3, as DNA: TGTGCCAGCTCACCTAACACGAACACTGAAGCTTTCTTT. The variable domain in full, completed from reference TRBV18 and TRBJ1-1, reads NAGVMQNPRHLVRRRGQEARLRCSPMKGHSHVYWYRQLPEEGLKFMVYLQKENIIDESGMPKERFSAEFPKEGPSILRIQQVVRGDSAAYFCASSPNTNTEAFFGQGTRLTVV.